A selection of T cell receptor beta chains follows, all from one sample in a study of T cell repertoires in aging, cancer and after chemotherapy. Each CDR3 protein is one row after TCRdb ran MiXCR on the multiplex PCR reads. The sample records approximately 11,000 distinct CDR3 sequences, about 42% being singletons. Specimen: blood. These receptors originate from a human donor in good health. The CDR3 runs from the conserved cysteine through the conserved F or W. The D gene is left open where the match is weak. A clone size is listed for some rows: how often the clone was seen (once, few, many), or a class if it is expanded.

D gene: -
clone size: few
V gene: TRBV24-1
J gene: TRBJ2-6
CDR3 DNA: TGTGCCACCGCCCTAGGGGCTGGGGCCAACGTCCTGACTTTC
CDR3 protein: CATALGAGANVLTF

D gene: TRBD2
clone size: -
V gene: TRBV20-1
J gene: TRBJ2-1
CDR3 DNA: TGCAGTGCTAGAGCCATTGGACTAGGCTCCTACAATGAGCAGTTCTTC
CDR3 protein: CSARAIGLGSYNEQFF

D gene: -
clone size: -
V gene: TRBV30
J gene: TRBJ2-2
CDR3 DNA: TGTGCCTGGAGTGCCGAAGCGAGAAACACCGGGGAGCTGTTTTTT
CDR3 protein: CAWSAEARNTGELFF

D gene: -
clone size: few
V gene: TRBV19
J gene: TRBJ1-5
CDR3 DNA: TGTGCCAGTAGTATATGGGGCGGGAACAATCAGCCCCAGCATTTT
CDR3 protein: CASSIWGGNNQPQHF

D gene: TRBD2
clone size: few
V gene: TRBV6-5
J gene: TRBJ2-2
CDR3 DNA: TGTGCCAGCAGTTCTAGGACTAGCGCTGATGTAGGGGAGCTGTTTTTT
CDR3 protein: CASSSRTSADVGELFF

D gene: -
clone size: few
V gene: TRBV30
J gene: TRBJ1-5
CDR3 DNA: TGTGCCTGGCAGTCTACGCGGGATCAGCCCCAGCATTTT
CDR3 protein: CAWQSTRDQPQHF

D gene: TRBD2
clone size: -
V gene: TRBV6-6
J gene: TRBJ2-5
CDR3 DNA: TGTGCCAGCGGTACTAGCGGGGAAGAGACCCAGTACTTC
CDR3 protein: CASGTSGEETQYF

D gene: -
clone size: few
V gene: TRBV19
J gene: TRBJ1-5
CDR3 DNA: TGTGCCAGTAGTATAGATAACCAGCCCCAGCATTTT
CDR3 protein: CASSIDNQPQHF

D gene: -
clone size: -
V gene: TRBV6-1
J gene: TRBJ1-5
CDR3 DNA: TGTGCCAGCAGTGAGGAAGGACAGAGGAACAATCAGCCCCAGCATTTT
CDR3 protein: CASSEEGQRNNQPQHF

D gene: -
clone size: -
V gene: TRBV27
J gene: TRBJ1-5
CDR3 DNA: TGTGCCAGCAGTGCAAAGAGCAATCAGCCCCAGCATTTT
CDR3 protein: CASSAKSNQPQHF

D gene: -
clone size: -
V gene: TRBV7-9
J gene: TRBJ1-1
CDR3 DNA: TGTGCCAGCAGCGAGAGCCGGGACTTCGCTACTGAAGCTTTCTTT
CDR3 protein: CASSESRDFATEAFF

D gene: TRBD1
clone size: few
V gene: TRBV20-1
J gene: TRBJ1-4
CDR3 DNA: TGCAGTGCTAATCAGCGGCAGGGGGATGAAAAACTGTTTTTT
CDR3 protein: CSANQRQGDEKLFF

D gene: TRBD2
clone size: -
V gene: TRBV6-5
J gene: TRBJ2-5
CDR3 DNA: TGTGCCAGCGGAAGAGCCGGGAGGGCGTACCAAGAGACCCAGTACTTC
CDR3 protein: CASGRAGRAYQETQYF

D gene: TRBD1
clone size: few
V gene: TRBV29-1
J gene: TRBJ2-3
CDR3 DNA: TGCAGCGCTCGGGACAGGGTGACAGATACGCAGTATTTT
CDR3 protein: CSARDRVTDTQYF

D gene: -
clone size: -
V gene: TRBV6-5
J gene: TRBJ1-2
CDR3 DNA: TGTGCCAGCAGACCCGGGCCCCACTATGGCTACACCTTC
CDR3 protein: CASRPGPHYGYTF

D gene: -
clone size: -
V gene: TRBV28
J gene: TRBJ2-6
CDR3 DNA: TGTGCCAGCAGTTCCCAAGGGGCTGGGGCCAACGTCCTGACTTTC
CDR3 protein: CASSSQGAGANVLTF

D gene: -
clone size: medium-sized
V gene: TRBV29-1
J gene: TRBJ1-5
CDR3 DNA: TGCAGCGTCGTCGGGACACCTAATCAGCCCCAGCATTTT
CDR3 protein: CSVVGTPNQPQHF

D gene: TRBD2
clone size: -
V gene: TRBV12-3/TRBV12-4
J gene: TRBJ2-7
CDR3 DNA: TGTGCCAGCAGTATCCCGGGACTAGCTACTGAGTACTTC
CDR3 protein: CASSIPGLATEYF

D gene: -
clone size: few
V gene: TRBV12-3/TRBV12-4
J gene: TRBJ1-6
CDR3 DNA: TGTGCCAGCAGTTTGTATCTCAATTCACCCCTCCACTTT
CDR3 protein: CASSLYLNSPLHF

D gene: -
clone size: -
V gene: TRBV6-5
J gene: TRBJ1-4
CDR3 DNA: TGTGCCAGCAGACGCCAGGGGTCTGAAAAACTGTTTTTT
CDR3 protein: CASRRQGSEKLFF

D gene: -
clone size: few
V gene: TRBV30
J gene: TRBJ1-5
CDR3 DNA: TGTGCCTGGAGTCGAGGGGACAATCAGCCCCAGCATTTT
CDR3 protein: CAWSRGDNQPQHF

D gene: -
clone size: few
V gene: TRBV6-5
J gene: TRBJ1-2
CDR3 DNA: TGTGCCAGCAGTTACGAGGCAGGGCCGTCAGATGGCTACACCTTC
CDR3 protein: CASSYEAGPSDGYTF

D gene: TRBD2
clone size: -
V gene: TRBV20-1
J gene: TRBJ2-7
CDR3 DNA: TGCAGTGCTAGAGATCTCACAGGGACTAGCGAGATCTACGAGCAGTACTTC
CDR3 protein: CSARDLTGTSEIYEQYF

D gene: -
clone size: few
V gene: TRBV7-3
J gene: TRBJ2-1
CDR3 DNA: TGTGCCAGCAGCTCCTCAGGGTATGAGCAGTTCTTC
CDR3 protein: CASSSSGYEQFF

D gene: TRBD2
clone size: few
V gene: TRBV19
J gene: TRBJ2-1
CDR3 DNA: TGTGCCAGTAGTGCCCAAACGACTAGCGGGAGTCCCAATGAGCAGTTCTTC
CDR3 protein: CASSAQTTSGSPNEQFF

D gene: -
clone size: -
V gene: TRBV7-9
J gene: TRBJ1-2
CDR3 DNA: TGTGCCAGCAGCCTAGTGGAGGGCAACTATGGCTACACCTTC
CDR3 protein: CASSLVEGNYGYTF

D gene: -
clone size: -
V gene: TRBV6-1
J gene: TRBJ1-5
CDR3 DNA: TGTGCCAGCACCCGGACCGCCTATCAGCCCCAGCATTTT
CDR3 protein: CASTRTAYQPQHF

D gene: TRBD1
clone size: once
V gene: TRBV5-6
J gene: TRBJ2-1
CDR3 DNA: TGTGCCAGCAGCACCGGGACAGTCGACAATGAGCAGTTCTTC
CDR3 protein: CASSTGTVDNEQFF

D gene: -
clone size: -
V gene: TRBV27
J gene: TRBJ1-5
CDR3 DNA: TGTGCCAGCAGTTTAGTAGGGACAAAAGATCAGCCCCAGCATTTT
CDR3 protein: CASSLVGTKDQPQHF

D gene: -
clone size: -
V gene: TRBV19
J gene: TRBJ1-5
CDR3 DNA: TGTGCCAGTAGCACCCCGGCCGGGAGAACTCGCAATCAGCCCCAGCATTTT
CDR3 protein: CASSTPAGRTRNQPQHF

D gene: TRBD1
clone size: -
V gene: TRBV6-5
J gene: TRBJ2-3
CDR3 DNA: TGTGCCAGCCGAAAGACAGGGGTAGATACGCAGTATTTT
CDR3 protein: CASRKTGVDTQYF

D gene: -
clone size: -
V gene: TRBV19
J gene: TRBJ1-1
CDR3 DNA: TGTGCCAGTAGTATAAGGGGCACGAACACTGAAGCTTTCTTT
CDR3 protein: CASSIRGTNTEAFF

D gene: -
clone size: few
V gene: TRBV27
J gene: TRBJ1-2
CDR3 DNA: TGTGCCAGCAGTTTAGATCTCGCGTCGGGACAATACTATGGCTACACCTTC
CDR3 protein: CASSLDLASGQYYGYTF

D gene: TRBD1
clone size: few
V gene: TRBV20-1
J gene: TRBJ2-3
CDR3 DNA: TGCAGTGCTAGTGGTGACAGGGGGCCTAGGACAGATACGCAGTATTTT
CDR3 protein: CSASGDRGPRTDTQYF